Below are 9 T cell receptor beta chains sequenced from a single sample in a study of T-cell reconstitution after alpha-beta-depleted transplantation in children. It was with unique molecular identifiers that the TCRbeta library was prepared. TCRdb ran MiXCR on the PCR reads and lists one entry per CDR3 protein. The profile shows 550,000 to 800,000 distinct CDR3 sequences, 10% to 15% of them singletons. Sequencing used PBMCs, obtained before TCRalphabeta/CD19-depleted stem cell transplant. The source of these receptors is a girl aged 2 to 9 with congenital amegakaryocytic thrombocytopenia, due to receive a stem cell transplant.

Comment on this clonotype: It may be a read error: a sequence one base away is much more abundant. The V call is TRBV20-1, the J call TRBJ1-6, with TRBD1 matching over 9 bases. The CDR3 contains 14 residues. The germline CDR1 and CDR2 sequences are DFQATT and SNEGSKA (reference sequence). The CDR3 protein is CSAPGQGWNSPLHF. As DNA, the CDR3 is TGCAGCGCTCCGGGACAGGGATGGAATTCACCCCTCCACTTT.

The chain couples TRBV18 to TRBJ1-2, with unresolved D. The CDR3 sequence is 13 residues long. Per germline, CDR1 KGHSH and CDR2 LQKENI. Trimming pared 0 bases from V and 7 bases from J, leaving 9 bases between. CDR3 protein: CASSPPDVGGYTF. CDR3 bases: TGTGCCAGCTCACCACCGGATGTAGGTGGCTACACCTTC.

There are many counts of this clonotype. This chain connects TRBV12-3 or TRBV12-4 to TRBJ2-7; D call uncertain. V was pared by 6 bases and J by 2 bases, with 17 bases between. The CDR3 is 15 amino acids. The CDR3 sequence: CASSQQATVPYEQYF. In DNA, the CDR3 is TGTGCCAGCAGCCAGCAGGCCACAGTGCCCTACGAGCAGTACTTC.

This clonotype was counted at least ten times. The chain employs TRBV20-1 and TRBJ2-3; 10 bases align to TRBD2. The CDR3 is made up of 15 amino acids. Trimming at V came to 5 bases and at J to 1 base, leaving 6 bases not matched to a gene. Germline V gene sequence: CDR1 DFQATT, CDR2 SNEGSKA (reference sequence). This chain's CDR3 is CSADAGTSGTDTQYF. The CDR3, as DNA: TGCAGTGCTGACGCCGGGACTAGCGGCACAGATACGCAGTATTTT.

For the CDR3, the DNA is TGTGCCAGCAGGGAGGCAGGACTAGCCCACGAGCAGTACTTC. Residues: CASREAGLAHEQYF. The chain couples TRBV2 to TRBJ2-7, with 8 bases aligning to TRBD2. The CDR3 extends over 14 amino acids. Germline V gene data show CDR1 as SNHLY and CDR2 as FYNNEI. With 6 bases clipped from V and 5 bases from J, the junction kept 9 bases outside the gene matches.

As for this clonotype: Possible read error: a much larger clone is one base away. The gene calls are TRBV5-1 and TRBJ1-2; perhaps TRBD1 as D (6 bases). The CDR3 is 12 residues long. The V end was cut by 8 bases, the J end by 0 bases, with 8 bases between. The germline V gene encodes CDR1 SGHRS and CDR2 YFSETQ. CDR3: CARDSSNYGYTF. CDR3 bases: TGCGCCAGGGACAGTTCTAACTATGGCTACACCTTC.

V is TRBV7-6 and J is TRBJ2-7; 11 positions agree with TRBD2. The CDR3 contains 17 residues. Germline CDR1 and CDR2: SGHVS and FNYEAQ. The ends lost 0 bases at V and 3 bases at J; junction bases unmatched: 7. DNA for the CDR3: TGTGCCAGCAGCTTAGCGCCCACTAGCGGGAGTATCTACGAGCAGTACTTC. This encodes CASSLAPTSGSIYEQYF.

This clonotype occurred many times. J is TRBJ2-3 and V is TRBV6-1; D is perhaps TRBD1 (5 bases). The germline gives CDR1 MNHNS, CDR2 SASEGT. V lost 6 bases to trimming and J lost 0 bases, with 19 bases between them. The CDR3 has 17 amino acids. CDR3 region: CASSLRAEPGSTDTQYF. In DNA form, the CDR3 reads TGTGCCAGCAGCCTTAGGGCGGAGCCAGGGAGCACAGATACGCAGTATTTT.

This clonotype was seen a handful of times. The V and J genes are TRBV5-5 and TRBJ2-2; D remains unclear. Germline V lookup: CDR1 SGHKS, CDR2 YYEKEE (reference sequence). This CDR3 region has 16 residues. V dropped 1 base and J dropped 0 bases, with 10 bases sitting between them. The CDR3 DNA follows: TGTGCCAGCAGCTTGACGACCGCTACGAACACCGGGGAGCTGTTTTTT. This translates into CASSLTTATNTGELFF. Full variable domain (rest looked up from reference TRBV5-5 and TRBJ2-2): DAGVTQSPTHLIKTRGQQVTLRCSPISGHKSVSWYQQVLGQGPQFIFQYYEKEERGRGNFPDRFSARQFPNYSSELNVNALLLGDSALYLCASSLTTATNTGELFFGEGSRLTVL.